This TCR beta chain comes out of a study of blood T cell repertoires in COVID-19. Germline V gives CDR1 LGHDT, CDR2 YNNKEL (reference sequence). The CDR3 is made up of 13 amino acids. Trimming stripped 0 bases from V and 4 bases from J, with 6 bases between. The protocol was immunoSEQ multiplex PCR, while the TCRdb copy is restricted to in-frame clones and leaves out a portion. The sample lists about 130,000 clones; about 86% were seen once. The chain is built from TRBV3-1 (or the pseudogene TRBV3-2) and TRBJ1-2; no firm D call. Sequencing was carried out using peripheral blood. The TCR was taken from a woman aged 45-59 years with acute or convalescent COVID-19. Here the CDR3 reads CASSQDPGYGYTF. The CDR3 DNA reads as TGTGCCAGCAGCCAAGATCCAGGCTATGGCTACACCTTC.